This entry features one TCR beta chain sequence. The antigen it recognizes is unknown. The record has no base qualities; no much larger clone is one base away. From the cysteine up to the phenylalanine, the CDR3 has a length of 15 residues. The entry retains the CDR3 DNA only, 45 bases that are in frame from base 1. CDR1 SGDLS and CDR2 YYNGEE are derived from the germline V gene. V and J are truncated by 4 bases and 5 bases respectively, leaving an intervening sequence of 15 bases. The patients picked for sequencing were ones in whom flow cytometry had shown an expansion of CD8+CD57+ cells. Every patient had severe acquired aplastic anemia, diagnosed using the International Study of Aplastic Anemia and Agranulocytosis and Camitta criteria. No patient had received any therapy when blood was sampled. In the study, sorted CD4+ and CD8+ blood T cells from patients with severe aplastic anemia and from healthy subjects underwent deep sequencing of TCR repertoires. Patients were enrolled under clinicaltrials.gov protocols 00001620, 01623167, 00001397, 00071045, 00081523 and 00961064 in the USA. Ficoll-Paque density gradient centrifugation was used to isolate peripheral blood mononuclear cells. CD4+ and CD8+ T cells were sorted by FACS or magnetic beads before DNA extraction.

These data are taken from a study of CD8+CD57+ T cells in acquired aplastic anemia (dated by TCRdb to the late 2010s). Notes on the research overall: A mean of 3.2 ug of DNA, ranging from roughly 0.19 to 27.4 ug, was extracted from sorted CD4+ and CD8+ cells. CD8+CD57+ expansion was defined as frequency above the mean frequency observed in healthy subjects.

TCR beta VDJ combination and CDR3 sequence profiling used genomic DNA as the template. TCR repertoire sequencing was run on an Illumina HiSeq 2000. Processing in the source paper ran as follows. TRBV/TRBJ rearrangement plots, CDR3 size and DJ length profiles, and Simpson's diversity index were used to assess repertoires. The most abundant DNA sequence in the deep sequencing data was taken as the immunodominant clone. CDR3 amino acid sequences were screened for sharing across subjects and were compared with published repertoires and the VDJdb database. The public reads were quality trimmed at Q25 with fastp and then assembled into clones with MiXCR by TCRdb, keeping productive beta chains. Here each entry gathers all rows of one CDR3 protein and keeps the most common genes and DNA. TCRdb, not the original authors, processed these V and J calls. Here the sample has approximately 250,000 distinct CDR3 sequences; approximately 79% occur a single time. The ten largest clones represent 40% to 50% of the sample.

Study-level results and caveats: No significant difference in CD8+ Simpson's diversity was found between patients and healthy controls (P=0.060). Roughly 29 CD8+ CDR3 sequences were found to be shared between patients and controls, but these sequences appeared to be highly expressed in patients and within the immunodominant clones of the patients.

The sequenced material came from sorted CD4+, CD8+, or CD8+CD57+ T cells (not recorded which) from PBMCs. The chain couples TRBV9 to TRBJ2-2; no D gene call is confident. This sequence originates from a human donor with aplastic anemia. Read as DNA, the sequence is TGTGCCAGCAGCCCGTTAGCAGTCTGTACCGGGGAGCTGTTTTTT. Its translation is CASSPLAVCTGELFF.